The rows below give T cell receptor beta chains drawn from one sample of a study of glioma-infiltrating T cells after dendritic cell vaccination. Clones were sequenced by immunoSEQ multiplex PCR, and TCRdb holds only the in-frame ones, with some missing. Here the sample spans more than 85,000 clones, about 85% being singletons. The specimen comprised blood, sampled before dendritic cell vaccination. The receptors were sampled from a human donor with glioblastoma. CDR3s include the opening cysteine and the closing phenylalanine or tryptophan. Fields, in order: V gene, J gene, CDR3 protein.

V gene: TRBV6-5
J gene: TRBJ2-7
CDR3 protein: CASSSQYSGSGEQYF

V gene: TRBV6-7
J gene: TRBJ2-1
CDR3 protein: CATRTSGRVLSSYNEQFF

V gene: TRBV6-5
J gene: TRBJ2-5
CDR3 protein: CASSGTSKSQETQYF

V gene: TRBV4-2
J gene: TRBJ1-1
CDR3 protein: CASSQEDSLNTEAFF

V gene: TRBV4-2
J gene: TRBJ1-4
CDR3 protein: CASSLAAATNEKLFF

V gene: TRBV7-2
J gene: TRBJ2-7
CDR3 protein: CASSLEGSRYHEQYF

V gene: TRBV23-1
J gene: TRBJ1-1
CDR3 protein: CASSRGGDTEAFF

V gene: TRBV21-1
J gene: TRBJ1-2
CDR3 protein: CASSKEGCGYTF

V gene: TRBV5-5
J gene: TRBJ1-5
CDR3 protein: CASSRQGADSNQPQHF

V gene: TRBV11-2
J gene: TRBJ1-1
CDR3 protein: CASSAQQGTNTEAFF

V gene: TRBV20-1
J gene: TRBJ2-7
CDR3 protein: CSARANYEQYF

V gene: TRBV19
J gene: TRBJ1-1
CDR3 protein: CASSMRGGTEAFF

V gene: TRBV7-3
J gene: TRBJ2-2
CDR3 protein: CASQPPGNTGELFF

V gene: TRBV18
J gene: TRBJ2-7
CDR3 protein: CASSPGQLYEQYF

V gene: TRBV5-1
J gene: TRBJ2-5
CDR3 protein: CASSPRDRGLGETQYF

V gene: TRBV5-1
J gene: TRBJ1-5
CDR3 protein: CASRHDSNSNQPQHF

V gene: TRBV7-2
J gene: TRBJ2-7
CDR3 protein: CASSRRTSGLSSYEQYF

V gene: TRBV6-4
J gene: TRBJ1-1
CDR3 protein: CASRRQGPRSLTAFF

V gene: TRBV1
J gene: TRBJ2-1
CDR3 protein: CTSSQTLTSGRAWDSYNEQFF

V gene: TRBV10-3
J gene: TRBJ1-2
CDR3 protein: CAISDFEGQHYGYTF

V gene: TRBV10-3
J gene: TRBJ2-1
CDR3 protein: CAISEDLISYNEQFF

V gene: TRBV7-2
J gene: TRBJ2-7
CDR3 protein: CASSPSLSYGEQYF

V gene: TRBV2
J gene: TRBJ2-7
CDR3 protein: CASRDWGQGASEQYF

V gene: TRBV12-5
J gene: TRBJ1-1
CDR3 protein: CASGQGLGMNTEAFF

V gene: TRBV5-1
J gene: TRBJ1-1
CDR3 protein: CASSPLEGLYTEAFF

V gene: TRBV5-1
J gene: TRBJ2-7
CDR3 protein: CASSLASRGRVSYEQYF

V gene: TRBV5-6
J gene: TRBJ2-1
CDR3 protein: CASSLGRWSEQFF

V gene: TRBV13
J gene: TRBJ2-5
CDR3 protein: CASSPPAPGLAGVRETQYF

V gene: TRBV23-1
J gene: TRBJ2-7
CDR3 protein: CASSQGRTGTTYEQYF

V gene: TRBV5-4
J gene: TRBJ2-7
CDR3 protein: CASSLGIAGVYEQYF

V gene: TRBV9
J gene: TRBJ1-6
CDR3 protein: CASSVAPGLKNSPLHF

V gene: TRBV28
J gene: TRBJ2-3
CDR3 protein: CASSLQGRGYF

V gene: TRBV9
J gene: TRBJ2-2
CDR3 protein: CASSVAGQTGELFF

V gene: TRBV9
J gene: TRBJ1-5
CDR3 protein: CASSAEGGAYQPQHF

V gene: TRBV5-1
J gene: TRBJ1-4
CDR3 protein: CASSPRGAVNEKLFF

V gene: TRBV11-2
J gene: TRBJ2-7
CDR3 protein: CASSPRTGTASPAWYEQYF

V gene: TRBV19
J gene: TRBJ2-7
CDR3 protein: CASSPTGLKSAEQYF

V gene: TRBV5-1
J gene: TRBJ1-4
CDR3 protein: CASSLGAEGEKLFF

V gene: TRBV18
J gene: TRBJ1-2
CDR3 protein: CASSPAGDYGYTF

V gene: TRBV6-6
J gene: TRBJ1-1
CDR3 protein: CASSLILSNTEAFF

V gene: TRBV5-1
J gene: TRBJ2-2
CDR3 protein: CASRSGTGVEEELFF

V gene: TRBV19
J gene: TRBJ2-2
CDR3 protein: CASSIESQGGATGELFF

V gene: TRBV18
J gene: TRBJ1-3
CDR3 protein: CASSPFPGNSGNTIYF

V gene: TRBV5-6
J gene: TRBJ2-5
CDR3 protein: CASSNAFGGGAETQYF

V gene: TRBV2
J gene: TRBJ2-7
CDR3 protein: CASTSFDEQYF

V gene: TRBV29-1
J gene: TRBJ2-4
CDR3 protein: CSVVTGAINIQYF

V gene: TRBV19
J gene: TRBJ1-5
CDR3 protein: CASSLTGGGQPQHF

V gene: TRBV21-1
J gene: TRBJ2-7
CDR3 protein: CASVSIGRVPYEQYF

V gene: TRBV11-2
J gene: TRBJ1-4
CDR3 protein: CASSFSWEGDEKLFF

V gene: TRBV7-9
J gene: TRBJ2-7
CDR3 protein: CASSSLRVEQYF